This T cell receptor beta chain is from a study of blood T cells in healthy people across ages. The trim removed 2 bases at V and 3 bases at J, leaving 6 bases unmatched. Germline CDR1 and CDR2: SGHDT and YYEEEE. The CDR3 consists of 16 residues. A second PCR, run for roughly 6 to 11 cycles, used a sample-barcoded 5' primer plus a J-beta primer mix. One entry per CDR3 protein, called by TCRdb with MiXCR from the 5' RACE reads. Counted here are more than 1,000,000 distinct CDR3 sequences, about 25% occurring once; the ten biggest clones make up about 0.72%. The same data also went into a second study, on T cells of mothers and their children. From that report: Relative to unrelated pairs, biologically related mother-child dyads exhibited marginally greater, non-significant overlap.

The sample was blood. The receptor's source is a girl aged 2 to 9 in good health. The genes are TRBV5-6 and TRBJ2-5, with 11 bases identical to TRBD2. The CDR3 is CASSFILAGGKETQYF. Written as DNA, the CDR3 is TGTGCCAGCAGCTTTATTCTAGCGGGGGGTAAAGAGACCCAGTACTTC.